The clone carrying this TCR beta chain has ten or more counts. V lost 5 bases, J lost 8 bases, and 11 bases stayed unmatched. In germline, CDR1 is SGHTA, CDR2 FQGNSA. The CDR3 totals 15 residues. TCRdb re-derived calls from the 5' RACE reads in MiXCR, one entry per CDR3 protein. The table has 60,000 or so distinct CDR3 sequences, around 13% seen once. The data originate from a study of early T cells in non-severe SARS-CoV-2 infection. Across the whole study: Chains from this unsorted whole-blood bulk RNA could not be paired.

This clonotype originated in an adult who was a healthcare worker with PCR-confirmed SARS-CoV-2 infection or an uninfected control (not recorded which). This chain connects TRBV7-2 to TRBJ1-2; TRBD1 agrees at 10 bases. Specimen: whole blood. CDR3 DNA: TGTGCCAGCAGCCCTCAAATGACAGGGGGCCAAGGCTACACCTTC. This translates into CASSPQMTGGQGYTF.